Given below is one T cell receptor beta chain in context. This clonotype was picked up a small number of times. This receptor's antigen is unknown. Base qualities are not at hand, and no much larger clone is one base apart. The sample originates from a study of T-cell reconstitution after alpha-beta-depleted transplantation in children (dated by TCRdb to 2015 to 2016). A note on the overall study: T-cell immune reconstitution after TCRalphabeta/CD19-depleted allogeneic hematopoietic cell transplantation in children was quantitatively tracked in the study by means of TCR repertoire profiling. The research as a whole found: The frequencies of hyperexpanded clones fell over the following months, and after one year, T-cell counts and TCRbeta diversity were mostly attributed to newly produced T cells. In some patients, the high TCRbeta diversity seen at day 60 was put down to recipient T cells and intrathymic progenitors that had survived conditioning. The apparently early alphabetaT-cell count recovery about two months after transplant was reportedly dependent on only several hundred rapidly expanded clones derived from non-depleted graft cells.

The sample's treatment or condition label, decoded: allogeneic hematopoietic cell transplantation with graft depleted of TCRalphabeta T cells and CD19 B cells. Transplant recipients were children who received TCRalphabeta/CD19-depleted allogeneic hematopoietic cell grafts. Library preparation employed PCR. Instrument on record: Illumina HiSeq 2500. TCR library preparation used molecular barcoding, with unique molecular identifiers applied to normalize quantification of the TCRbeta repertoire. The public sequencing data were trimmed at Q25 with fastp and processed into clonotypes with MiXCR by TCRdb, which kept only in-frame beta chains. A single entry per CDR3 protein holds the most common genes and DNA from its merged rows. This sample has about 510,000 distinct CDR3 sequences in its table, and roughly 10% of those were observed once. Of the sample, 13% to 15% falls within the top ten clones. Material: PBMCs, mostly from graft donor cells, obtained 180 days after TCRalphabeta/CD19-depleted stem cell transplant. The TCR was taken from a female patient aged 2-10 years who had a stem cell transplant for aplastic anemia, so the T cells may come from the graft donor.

The encoded CDR3 is CSFAGDGYEQYF. The nucleotide sequence is TGCAGCTTTGCAGGGGATGGCTACGAGCAGTACTTC. The chain links TRBV29-1 with TRBJ2-7; perhaps TRBD1 is the D gene, with 6 bases matching. V was cut back by 8 bases and J by 3 bases, leaving a gap of 14 bases between them. The CDR3, from cysteine to phenylalanine, totals 12 residues. The DNA shown is the 36-base CDR3, in frame from base 1. The germline V gene supplies CDR1 SQVTM and CDR2 ANQGSEA.